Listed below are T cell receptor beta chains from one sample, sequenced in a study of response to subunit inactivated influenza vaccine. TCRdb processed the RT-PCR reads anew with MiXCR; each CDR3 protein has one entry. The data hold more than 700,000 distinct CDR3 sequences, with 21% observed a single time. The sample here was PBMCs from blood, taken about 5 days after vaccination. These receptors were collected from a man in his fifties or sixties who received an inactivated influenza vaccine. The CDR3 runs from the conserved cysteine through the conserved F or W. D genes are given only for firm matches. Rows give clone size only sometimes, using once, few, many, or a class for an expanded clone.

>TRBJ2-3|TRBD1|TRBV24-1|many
CATSDPTNRGDTQYF
TGTGCCACCAGTGACCCTACAAACAGGGGCGATACGCAGTATTTT
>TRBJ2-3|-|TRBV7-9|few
CASSLAGQGGITDTQYF
TGTGCCAGCAGCTTAGCAGGTCAGGGGGGAATCACAGATACGCAGTATTTT
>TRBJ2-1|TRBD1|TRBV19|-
CASSIGTGGEQFF
TGTGCCAGTAGTATAGGGACAGGAGGTGAGCAGTTCTTC
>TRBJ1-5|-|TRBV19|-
CASTVDSYNQPQHF
TGTGCCAGTACCGTGGACAGTTACAATCAGCCCCAGCATTTT
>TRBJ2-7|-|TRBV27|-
CASSLIGGPSYEQYF
TGTGCCAGCAGTTTGATAGGAGGCCCCTCCTACGAGCAGTACTTC
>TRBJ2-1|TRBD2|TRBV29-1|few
CSVERLADYNEQFF
TGCAGCGTTGAAAGACTAGCTGACTACAATGAGCAGTTCTTC
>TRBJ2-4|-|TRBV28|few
CASSLWTGGENIQYF
TGTGCCAGCAGTTTATGGACAGGCGGGGAAAACATTCAGTACTTC
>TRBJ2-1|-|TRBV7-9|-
CASSGTTGNTYNEQFF
TGTGCCAGCAGCGGAACTACAGGGAACACCTACAATGAGCAGTTCTTC
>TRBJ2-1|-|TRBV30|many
CAWSYVGLVDEQFF
TGTGCCTGGAGTTATGTCGGACTTGTTGATGAGCAGTTCTTC
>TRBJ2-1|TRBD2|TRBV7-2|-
CASSFSGSPGDEQFF
TGTGCCAGCAGCTTTAGCGGGAGCCCCGGGGATGAGCAGTTCTTC
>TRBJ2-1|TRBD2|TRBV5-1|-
CASRMASGRVGNEQFF
TGCGCCAGCAGGATGGCTAGCGGGAGGGTAGGGAATGAGCAGTTCTTC
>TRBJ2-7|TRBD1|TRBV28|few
CASTPPGTGTYEQYF
TGTGCCAGCACCCCCCCCGGGACAGGGACCTACGAGCAGTACTTC
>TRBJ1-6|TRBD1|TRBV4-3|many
CASSQEVTGGALWNSPLHF
TGCGCCAGCAGCCAAGAGGTGACAGGGGGCGCGTTATGGAATTCACCCCTCCACTTT
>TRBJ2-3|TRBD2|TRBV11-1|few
CASSRSPGLAGTIGLTDTQYF
TGTGCCAGCAGCAGGTCCCCGGGACTAGCGGGGACCATAGGACTCACAGATACGCAGTATTTT
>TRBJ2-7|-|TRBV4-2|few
CASSRDVGSSYEQYF
TGTGCCAGCAGCCGAGACGTAGGGAGCTCCTACGAGCAGTACTTC
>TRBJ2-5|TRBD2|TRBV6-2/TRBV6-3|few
CASSGGSGRETQYF
TGTGCCAGCAGTGGCGGGAGCGGGCGGGAGACCCAGTACTTC
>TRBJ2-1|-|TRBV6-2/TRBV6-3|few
CASSYVPIDNEQFF
TGTGCCAGCAGTTATGTGCCGATCGACAATGAGCAGTTCTTC
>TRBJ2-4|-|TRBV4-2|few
CASSQGMENIQYF
TGTGCCAGCAGCCAAGGGATGGAAAACATTCAGTACTTC
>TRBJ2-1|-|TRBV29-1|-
CSVVARAGFGGEQFF
TGCAGCGTTGTGGCCCGAGCGGGTTTTGGTGGTGAGCAGTTCTTC
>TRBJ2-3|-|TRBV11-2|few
CASSHKGPLETDTQYF
TGTGCCAGCAGCCACAAGGGACCTTTAGAGACAGATACGCAGTATTTT
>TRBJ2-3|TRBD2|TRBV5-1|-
CASSLGGLGFRTDTQYF
TGCGCCAGCAGCTTGGGGGGACTAGGATTTCGCACAGATACGCAGTATTTT
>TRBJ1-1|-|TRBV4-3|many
CASSRGAHTEAFF
TGCGCCAGCAGCCGGGGGGCCCACACTGAAGCTTTCTTT
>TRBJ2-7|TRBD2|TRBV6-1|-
CASSDGLASHEQYF
TGTGCCAGCAGTGACGGACTAGCGAGCCACGAGCAGTACTTC
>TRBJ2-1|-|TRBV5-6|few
CASSLEWQGYNEQFF
TGTGCCAGCAGCTTGGAGTGGCAGGGGTACAATGAGCAGTTCTTC
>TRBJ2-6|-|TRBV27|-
CASSLLAPRPGANVLTF
TGTGCCAGCAGTTTATTGGCCCCCCGCCCTGGGGCCAACGTCCTGACTTTC
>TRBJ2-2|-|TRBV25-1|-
CASSEYATGELFF
TGTGCCAGCAGTGAATATGCCACCGGGGAGCTGTTTTTT
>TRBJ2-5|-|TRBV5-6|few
CASTLDSQEETQYF
TGTGCCAGCACCCTGGACTCCCAGGAGGAGACCCAGTACTTC
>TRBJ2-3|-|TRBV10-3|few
CAISESAGLTDTQYF
TGTGCCATCAGTGAGTCGGCAGGACTCACAGATACGCAGTATTTT
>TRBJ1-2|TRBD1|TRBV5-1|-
CASSQSLTGLHGYTF
TGCGCCAGCAGCCAGTCGTTGACAGGGTTGCATGGCTACACCTTC
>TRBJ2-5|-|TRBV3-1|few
CASSQESKETQYF
TGTGCCAGCAGCCAAGAATCTAAGGAGACCCAGTACTTC
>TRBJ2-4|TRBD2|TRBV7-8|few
CASSPGLAGNLAKNIQYF
TGTGCCAGCAGCCCCGGACTAGCGGGGAACCTAGCCAAAAACATTCAGTACTTC
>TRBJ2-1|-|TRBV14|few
CASSHRDFYNEQFF
TGTGCCAGCAGCCATCGGGACTTCTACAATGAGCAGTTCTTC
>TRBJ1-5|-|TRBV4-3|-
CASSLGHNNQPQHF
TGCGCCAGCAGCTTGGGACACAACAATCAGCCCCAGCATTTT
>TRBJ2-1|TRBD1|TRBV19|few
CASSIVGTGGNEQFF
TGTGCCAGTAGTATAGTTGGGACAGGGGGCAATGAGCAGTTCTTC
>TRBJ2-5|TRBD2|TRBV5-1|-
CASSKGLAGTQETQYF
TGCGCCAGCAGCAAGGGACTAGCGGGGACTCAAGAGACCCAGTACTTC
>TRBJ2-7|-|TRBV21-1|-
CASSKVTGGYYEQYF
TGTGCCAGCAGCAAGGTGACAGGGGGCTACTACGAGCAGTACTTC
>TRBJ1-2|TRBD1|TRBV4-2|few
CASSQGTGTGERGYTF
TGTGCCAGCAGCCAAGGAACCGGGACAGGGGAGCGTGGCTACACCTTC
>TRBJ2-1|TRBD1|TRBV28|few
CASSLSPGQGVWIANEQFF
TGTGCCAGCAGTTTATCCCCGGGACAGGGGGTGTGGATCGCTAATGAGCAGTTCTTC
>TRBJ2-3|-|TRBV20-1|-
CSAESNLAPSADTQYF
TGCAGTGCTGAATCGAATCTAGCACCCTCAGCAGATACGCAGTATTTT
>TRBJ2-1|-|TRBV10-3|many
CAINGLGARSYNEQFF
TGTGCCATTAACGGTTTGGGGGCACGGTCCTACAATGAGCAGTTCTTC
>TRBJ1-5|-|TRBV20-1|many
CSVTPPTGFNQPQHF
TGCAGTGTCACACCACCAACAGGGTTCAATCAGCCCCAGCATTTT
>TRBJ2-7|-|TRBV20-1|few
CSAIGAQTSYEQYF
TGCAGTGCTATTGGGGCCCAAACCTCCTACGAGCAGTACTTC
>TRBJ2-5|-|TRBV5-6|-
CASSLPPYGQRRETQYF
TGTGCCAGCAGCTTGCCCCCCTACGGCCAGCGCAGGGAGACCCAGTACTTC